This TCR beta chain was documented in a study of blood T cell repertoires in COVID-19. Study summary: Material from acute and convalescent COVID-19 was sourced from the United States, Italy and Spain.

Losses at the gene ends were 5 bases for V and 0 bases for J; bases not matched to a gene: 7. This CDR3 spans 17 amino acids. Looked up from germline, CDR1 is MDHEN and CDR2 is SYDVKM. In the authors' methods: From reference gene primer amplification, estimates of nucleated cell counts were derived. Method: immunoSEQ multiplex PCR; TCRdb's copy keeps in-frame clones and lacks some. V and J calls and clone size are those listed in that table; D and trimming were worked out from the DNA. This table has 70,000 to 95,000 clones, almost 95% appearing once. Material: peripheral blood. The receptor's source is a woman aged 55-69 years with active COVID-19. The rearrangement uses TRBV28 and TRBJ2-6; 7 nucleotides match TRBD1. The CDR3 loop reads CASSVRTGSSGANVLTF. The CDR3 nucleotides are TGTGCCAGCAGTGTCCGGACAGGAAGCTCTGGGGCCAACGTCCTGACTTTC.